Listed below are T cell receptor beta chains from one sample, sequenced in a study of cytomegalovirus exposure and HLA in healthy donors. Method: immunoSEQ multiplex PCR; TCRdb's copy keeps in-frame clones and lacks some. The sample records under 110,000 clones, 70% to 75% being singletons. The sequenced sample consisted of PBMCs. All receptors derive from a female donor in good health and CMV-seronegative. The conserved cysteine and the conserved F or W are not part of the CDR3 here. The order of the fields is CDR3 protein, V gene, D gene, J gene. D genes are given only for firm matches.

CDR3 protein: ASSVAGADEKLF
V gene: TRBV9
D gene: -
J gene: TRBJ1-4

CDR3 protein: ASTPPRGKLF
V gene: TRBV28
D gene: -
J gene: TRBJ1-4

CDR3 protein: ASNLSKTGPRPQH
V gene: TRBV27
D gene: TRBD1
J gene: TRBJ1-5

CDR3 protein: ASSFLSQETQY
V gene: TRBV7-6
D gene: -
J gene: TRBJ2-5

CDR3 protein: ASSPLAGAYSTDTQY
V gene: TRBV27
D gene: TRBD2
J gene: TRBJ2-3

CDR3 protein: ALARTLEVGGGELF
V gene: TRBV30
D gene: -
J gene: TRBJ2-2

CDR3 protein: ASSPGRLAGVVNEQF
V gene: TRBV7-3
D gene: TRBD2
J gene: TRBJ2-1

CDR3 protein: ASSEGREIYEQY
V gene: TRBV10-2
D gene: -
J gene: TRBJ2-7

CDR3 protein: ASSFTGRDYRNEQY
V gene: TRBV11-2
D gene: -
J gene: TRBJ2-7

CDR3 protein: ASSFGRTGELF
V gene: TRBV6-1
D gene: TRBD2
J gene: TRBJ2-2

CDR3 protein: ASSNRESDTEAF
V gene: TRBV19
D gene: -
J gene: TRBJ1-1

CDR3 protein: ASSQDKTGWRANYGYT
V gene: TRBV4-1
D gene: -
J gene: TRBJ1-2

CDR3 protein: ASSLGLADYNEQF
V gene: TRBV5-4
D gene: TRBD2
J gene: TRBJ2-1

CDR3 protein: ASSLLAGDGEY
V gene: TRBV7-2
D gene: TRBD2
J gene: TRBJ2-7

CDR3 protein: ASRVGGAGTQY
V gene: TRBV6-5
D gene: -
J gene: TRBJ2-5

CDR3 protein: ASSLSGRSTEAF
V gene: TRBV27
D gene: -
J gene: TRBJ1-1

CDR3 protein: ASSLWTASNTGELF
V gene: TRBV28
D gene: -
J gene: TRBJ2-2

CDR3 protein: ASSQEPGMNTEAF
V gene: TRBV4-1
D gene: -
J gene: TRBJ1-1

CDR3 protein: ASSLAGATVYEQY
V gene: TRBV5-1
D gene: -
J gene: TRBJ2-7

CDR3 protein: ASSPQGLQETQY
V gene: TRBV27
D gene: -
J gene: TRBJ2-5

CDR3 protein: ASSPGLAGETQY
V gene: TRBV5-5
D gene: TRBD2
J gene: TRBJ2-5

CDR3 protein: ASTQGRALGTQY
V gene: TRBV6-1
D gene: -
J gene: TRBJ2-5

CDR3 protein: ASSPDRGHQPQH
V gene: TRBV27
D gene: TRBD1
J gene: TRBJ1-5

CDR3 protein: ASSWGRFRNQETQY
V gene: TRBV7-3
D gene: -
J gene: TRBJ2-5

CDR3 protein: ASGGRGSTDTQY
V gene: TRBV6-5
D gene: TRBD2
J gene: TRBJ2-3

CDR3 protein: ASSLRGDTSGRVNEQF
V gene: TRBV11-2
D gene: TRBD2
J gene: TRBJ2-1

CDR3 protein: ASSLLAGVGNEQF
V gene: TRBV9
D gene: TRBD2
J gene: TRBJ2-1

CDR3 protein: ASSHTGTRPYEQY
V gene: TRBV4-1
D gene: TRBD2
J gene: TRBJ2-7

CDR3 protein: ASSPGTSGYEQY
V gene: TRBV19
D gene: TRBD2
J gene: TRBJ2-7

CDR3 protein: ASSLTGKGTDTQY
V gene: TRBV5-1
D gene: -
J gene: TRBJ2-3

CDR3 protein: ASSFPEAGAGNEQF
V gene: TRBV7-9
D gene: TRBD2
J gene: TRBJ2-1

CDR3 protein: ASSPKEADTQY
V gene: TRBV18
D gene: -
J gene: TRBJ2-3

CDR3 protein: ASSLRLAGNEQY
V gene: TRBV7-9
D gene: TRBD2
J gene: TRBJ2-7

CDR3 protein: ASSENRDSDTQY
V gene: TRBV25-1
D gene: -
J gene: TRBJ2-3

CDR3 protein: ASSYRYTDTQY
V gene: TRBV27
D gene: -
J gene: TRBJ2-3

CDR3 protein: ASSLGQRGGTEAF
V gene: TRBV5-5
D gene: -
J gene: TRBJ1-1

CDR3 protein: ASNGERNSYNEQF
V gene: TRBV6-1
D gene: -
J gene: TRBJ2-1

CDR3 protein: ASRTQGIRYEQY
V gene: TRBV28
D gene: TRBD1
J gene: TRBJ2-7

CDR3 protein: ASSLVGPSRENIRDRGNEQF
V gene: TRBV7-8
D gene: TRBD1
J gene: TRBJ2-1

CDR3 protein: ASSLRLGAGDKTDTQY
V gene: TRBV7-2
D gene: TRBD2
J gene: TRBJ2-3

CDR3 protein: ASSPSQGRSNQPQH
V gene: TRBV18
D gene: -
J gene: TRBJ1-5

CDR3 protein: ASSPLTGETYGYT
V gene: TRBV18
D gene: TRBD1
J gene: TRBJ1-2

CDR3 protein: ASSEGGRGEAF
V gene: TRBV25-1
D gene: -
J gene: TRBJ1-1

CDR3 protein: ASSLRSEREGETGELF
V gene: TRBV7-6
D gene: TRBD2
J gene: TRBJ2-2

CDR3 protein: ASSVGSRRGSGEKLF
V gene: TRBV9
D gene: -
J gene: TRBJ1-4

CDR3 protein: ASSLGEGYEQY
V gene: TRBV5-6
D gene: -
J gene: TRBJ2-7

CDR3 protein: ASSLGLAGGRAATQY
V gene: TRBV7-3
D gene: TRBD2
J gene: TRBJ2-3

CDR3 protein: ASSQVGDEQY
V gene: TRBV4-3
D gene: -
J gene: TRBJ2-7